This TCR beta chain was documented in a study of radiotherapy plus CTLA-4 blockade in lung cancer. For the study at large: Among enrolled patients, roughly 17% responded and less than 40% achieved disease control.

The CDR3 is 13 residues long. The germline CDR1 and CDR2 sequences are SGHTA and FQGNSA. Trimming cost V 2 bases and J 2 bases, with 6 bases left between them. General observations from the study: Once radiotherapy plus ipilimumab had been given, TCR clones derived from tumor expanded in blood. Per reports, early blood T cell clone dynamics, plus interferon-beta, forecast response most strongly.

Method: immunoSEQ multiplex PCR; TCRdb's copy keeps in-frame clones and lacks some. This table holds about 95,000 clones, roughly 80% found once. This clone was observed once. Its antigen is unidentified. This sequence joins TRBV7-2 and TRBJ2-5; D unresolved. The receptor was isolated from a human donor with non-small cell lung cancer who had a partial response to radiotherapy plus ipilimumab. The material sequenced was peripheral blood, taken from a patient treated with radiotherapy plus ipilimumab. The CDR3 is CASSLTRQETQYF. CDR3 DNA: TGTGCCAGCAGCTTAACCAGGCAAGAGACCCAGTACTTC.